The present entry profiles one T cell receptor (beta chain) with its context. Its specific antigen is unknown. Per-nucleotide qualities are absent, and no much larger clonotype sits a single base away. Distinct nucleotide sequences in the sample also encode this CDR3. The CDR3 regions of human TCRbeta chains were analyzed by immunosequencing. As for the original processing: Repertoire TCRs were checked for matches against a reference library of SARS-CoV-2-specific TCRs that had been generated using the MIRA antigen-specificity platform. Breadth was defined as the fraction of unique TCRs that were SARS-CoV-2-associated. Depth was defined as the fraction of total T cells that were SARS-CoV-2-associated. Using the MIRA data, each spike-specific TCR was mapped to the spike region that the TCR reacts to and placed in a CD4 or CD8 class. Log10-transformed breadth and depth values were compared by one-way ANOVA with Sidak's multiple comparisons tests. As stored in TCRdb, this immuneACCESS dataset retains in-frame rearrangements with V and J assigned. A fraction of the clones does not appear; measured against another copy, unresolved V genes explain less than half of the discrepancy, and the remainder lacks a known reason. That table furnishes V, J and clone size, whereas the DNA furnished D and trimming. The sample yields over 95,000 clones; about 89% were counted once. The biggest ten clones account for about 7.8% of the sample.

Per the publication, the time point label means: baseline before first vaccination. Vaccinee samples came from UK trials COV001 and COV002, including a single-blind randomized controlled phase 2/3 trial of AZD1222 (ChAdOx1 nCoV-19) in healthy adults. For TCRbeta chain sequencing, PBMC samples were collected from trial participants at day 0 and at day 28 after the second dose. This specimen belongs to a study of T cell responses to AZD1222 COVID-19 vaccine (dated by TCRdb to the early 2020s). Broadly, across the study: AZD1222 recipients with second doses at about 4 weeks or about 12 weeks were pooled, because spike-specific TCR depth and breadth did not differ between schedules. TCR sequencing was performed for 230 to 250 trial participants, of whom about 200 were given two doses of AZD1222 and approximately 25 were given two doses of MenACWY control vaccine. Trial participants were enrolled into age subgroups of 18-55, 56-69 and 70-plus years, which contained about 150, 27 and 61 TCR-sequenced participants, respectively. Study-wide findings and limitations: Vaccine-associated CD4 TCRs spanned the whole spike protein, with dominant responses in regions 160-218 and 743-854. Reportedly, close to half of the unique spike-specific TCRs recognized epitopes lying outside the regions that are mutated in the B.1.351 and B.1.1.7 variants. In the small 56-69-year group, the increase in depth fell short of significance, most likely because of low power. Because no day 14 peak-response samples were available, the repertoires could be characterized only after the peak T cell response. Conclusions about previously exposed vaccinees are limited, since just a handful of AZD1222 recipients were seropositive for SARS-CoV-2 at baseline. Spike-specific TCR breadth and depth rose significantly after two AZD1222 doses compared with day 0 and with MenACWY recipients. Most participants were white British and females outnumbered males, and the authors suggested that clonal diversity may have been underestimated.

The germline V gene sets CDR1 to SGDLS and CDR2 to YYNGEE. Relative to germline, V is missing 3 bases and J is missing 3 bases, with 3 bases of the junction outside any gene match. From cysteine to phenylalanine, the CDR3 is 15 amino acids long. CDR3 DNA only is kept here, 45 bases in frame from base 1. The TCR originated in an adult in good health. The sequencing here drew on peripheral blood, taken on day 0 of AZD1222 vaccination. The chain couples TRBV9 to TRBJ2-7, and TRBD2 matches 13 of the central bases. The nucleotide sequence reads TGTGCCAGCAGCGCAGGACTAGCGGGGGTCTACGAGCAGTACTTC. It is translated as CASSAGLAGVYEQYF.